This paragraph reports one T cell receptor (beta chain). These data are taken from a study of CD8+CD57+ T cells in acquired aplastic anemia. Genomic DNA templated the TCR beta VDJ and CDR3 profiling. One entry per CDR3 protein, called by TCRdb with MiXCR from the reads. The profile shows tens of thousands of distinct CDR3 sequences, 60% to 75% of them singletons. Flow cytometry had shown expanded CD8+CD57+ cells in the patients chosen for sequencing. CDR3 length: 14 residues. Trimming left V 5 bases short and J 3 bases short, with 10 bases between. In germline, CDR1 is SGHVS, CDR2 FQNEAQ. The chain uses TRBV7-8 and TRBJ1-4; maybe TRBD1 (5 bases). This clonotype was sampled from a human donor with aplastic anemia. Sequencing input: sorted CD4+, CD8+, or CD8+CD57+ T cells (not recorded which) from PBMCs. CDR3 in DNA: TGTGCCAGCAGCGATCGACAGCCTAATGAAAAACTGTTTTTT. Its translation is CASSDRQPNEKLFF. The full variable domain, with the rest looked up from reference TRBV7-8 and TRBJ1-4, is GAGVSQSPRYKVAKRGQDVALRCDPISGHVSLFWYQQALGQGPEFLTYFQNEAQLDKSGLPSDRFFAERPEGSVSTLKIQRTQQEDSAVYLCASSDRQPNEKLFFGSGTQLSVL.